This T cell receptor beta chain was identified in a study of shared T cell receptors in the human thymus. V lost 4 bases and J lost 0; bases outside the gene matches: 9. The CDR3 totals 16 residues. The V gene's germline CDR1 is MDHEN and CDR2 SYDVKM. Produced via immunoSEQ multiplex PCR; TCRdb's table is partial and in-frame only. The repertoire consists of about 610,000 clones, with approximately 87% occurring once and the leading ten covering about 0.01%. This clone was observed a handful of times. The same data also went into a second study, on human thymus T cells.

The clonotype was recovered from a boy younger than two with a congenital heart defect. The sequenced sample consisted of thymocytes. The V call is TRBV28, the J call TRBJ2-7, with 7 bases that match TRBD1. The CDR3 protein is CASSSLGQKDSYEQYF. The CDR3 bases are TGTGCCAGCAGTTCCCTGGGACAGAAAGACTCCTACGAGCAGTACTTC.